This TCR beta chain was sequenced during a study of T cells in localized non-small cell lung cancer. Study-level results: A median about 50 of the top 100 tumor clones appeared in adjacent lung.

Repertoires were generated with immunoSEQ multiplex PCR, while TCRdb's copy carries only in-frame clones and drops some. The data show about 48,000 clones, approximately 80% seen once. J was trimmed by 0 bases and V by 6 bases; bases with no gene match: 7. Germline V gives CDR1 PRHDT, CDR2 FYEKMQ (reference sequence). The length of the CDR3 is 15 residues. A word on this clone: Antigen specificity is unknown.

The source is a man aged 35-75 years with stage I squamous cell lung carcinoma. The rearrangement links TRBV13 to TRBJ1-2, with 7 bases fitting TRBD1. The sample consisted of peripheral blood, taken before any cancer treatment. CDR3 amino acids: CASSQGQVPNYGYTF. The CDR3, as DNA: TGTGCCAGCAGTCAAGGACAGGTCCCTAACTATGGCTACACCTTC.